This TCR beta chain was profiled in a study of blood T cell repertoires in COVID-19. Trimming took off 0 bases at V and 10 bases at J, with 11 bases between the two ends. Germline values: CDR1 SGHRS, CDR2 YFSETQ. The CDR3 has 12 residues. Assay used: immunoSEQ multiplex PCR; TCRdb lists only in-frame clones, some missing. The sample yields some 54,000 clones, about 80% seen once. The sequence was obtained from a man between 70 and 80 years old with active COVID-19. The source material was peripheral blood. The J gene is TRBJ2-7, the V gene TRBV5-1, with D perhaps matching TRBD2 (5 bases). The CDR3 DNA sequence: TGCGCCAGCAGCTTGGGGACCGGGGAACAGTACTTC. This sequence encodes CASSLGTGEQYF.